The next 16 T cell receptor beta chains were all read from a single sample in a study of response to subunit inactivated influenza vaccine. From the RT-PCR reads, TCRdb called clonotypes with MiXCR, one entry per CDR3 protein. This sample has approximately 230,000 distinct CDR3 sequences, with 9.5% to 15% found just once. This specimen was non-naive T cells sorted from PBMCs, taken 14 to 15 days before vaccination. The receptor source for this set is a man aged 50-59 years who received an inactivated influenza vaccine.

This sequence joins TRBV12-3 or TRBV12-4 and TRBJ1-1; possibly TRBD1 for D (5 bases). The CDR3 contains 13 residues. Trimming shortened V by 9 bases and J by 0 bases, and 11 bases separated the two germline ends. DNA for the CDR3: TGTGCCAGTAAGGGACGGTTGAACACTGAAGCTTTCTTT. This sequence encodes CASKGRLNTEAFF.

This clonotype was found a few times. V gene TRBV7-9 combines with J gene TRBJ1-1, with D perhaps TRBD1 (5 bases). Per the germline V gene, CDR1 is SEHNR and CDR2 is FQNEAQ (reference sequence). V dropped 7 bases and J dropped 0 bases, with 9 bases sitting between them. The CDR3 runs 13 residues. The CDR3 sequence: CASKRDLNTEAFF. The CDR3 nucleotides read TGTGCCAGCAAACGGGACTTGAACACTGAAGCTTTCTTT.

This clonotype occurred a few times. This rearrangement joins TRBV7-2 to TRBJ2-2; D not resolved. The V gene lost 2 bases and the J gene lost 4 bases, with 14 bases spanning the gap. The length of the CDR3 is 16 residues. CDR1 and CDR2 (germline): SGHTA, FQGNSA. The CDR3 region is CASSLFSAKGTGELFF. CDR3 nucleotide sequence: TGTGCCAGCAGCTTATTTTCCGCCAAGGGCACCGGGGAGCTGTTTTTT.

The chain combines TRBV6-2 or TRBV6-3 with TRBJ2-3; D call uncertain. CDR3 length equals 13 residues. Between the trimmed V and J ends, which lost 8 bases and 0 bases, there was a span of 9 bases. Germline V gene sequence: CDR1 MNHEY, CDR2 SVGEGT. This chain's CDR3 is CASRATSTDTQYF. In DNA, the CDR3 is TGTGCCAGCCGAGCAACAAGCACAGATACGCAGTATTTT.

This clonotype was seen ten or more times. The V call is TRBV29-1, the J call TRBJ2-3, with D perhaps matching TRBD2 (6 bases). The V gene's germline CDR1 is SQVTM and CDR2 ANQGSEA. V lost 3 bases, J lost 2 bases, and 21 bases lay in between. The CDR3 covers 17 residues. The CDR3 loop is CSVDDPDQGGNTDTQYF. The CDR3, as DNA: TGCAGCGTTGACGACCCGGACCAGGGAGGTAACACAGATACGCAGTATTTT.

This clonotype was detected ten times or more. The V gene is TRBV24-1, the J gene TRBJ2-1, with 10 bases fitting TRBD2. The CDR3 totals 17 residues. The V gene's germline CDR1 is KGHDR and CDR2 SFDVKD. J gave up 7 bases and V 5 bases, and 13 bases lay outside the gene matches. The CDR3 DNA follows: TGTGCCACCAGTGGCCCACCGAGCGGGAGGGCCGGTAATGAGCAGTTCTTC. Its translation is CATSGPPSGRAGNEQFF.

The chain uses TRBV24-1 and TRBJ1-5; D gene uncertain. The CDR3 spans 16 residues. The germline V and J ends were trimmed by 4 bases and 3 bases, with 15 bases remaining between them. Per germline, CDR1 KGHDR and CDR2 SFDVKD. CDR3 nucleotides: TGTGCCACCAGTGACCGAGACACAGACTTCAATCAGCCCCAGCATTTT. It yields the protein CATSDRDTDFNQPQHF.

This clonotype was recorded at least ten times. This chain uses TRBV29-1 with TRBJ2-5; 7 bases line up with TRBD2. CDR3 length: 16 amino acids. Germline CDR1 is SQVTM and CDR2 is ANQGSEA. V was clipped by 0 bases and J by 2 bases; unmatched bases: 9. In DNA form, the CDR3 reads TGCAGCGTTGAAGAGGCCCTAGCGGAGCTACAAGAGACCCAGTACTTC. This translates into CSVEEALAELQETQYF.

DNA of the CDR3: TGCGCCAGCAGCCAAGACCTACATTCCAGGGGAGGAGGAACTAATGAAAAACTGTTTTTT. Amino acids: CASSQDLHSRGGGTNEKLFF. This rearrangement joins TRBV4-1 to TRBJ1-4; tentatively, D is TRBD1 (6 bases). This CDR3 is 20 amino acids long. CDR1 is MGHRA, CDR2 YSYEKL, per germline. V was cut by 0 bases and J by 1 base, with 21 bases left in between.

The sample holds many counts of this clonotype. The chain is built from TRBV12-3 or TRBV12-4 and TRBJ2-7; the D gene is possibly TRBD1 (6 bases). Deletions cut 5 bases from V and 3 bases from J, with 11 bases between. The CDR3 sequence is 13 residues long. The CDR3 nucleotides read TGTGCCAGCAGTGCAGGGGCGGTCTACGAGCAGTACTTC. This sequence encodes CASSAGAVYEQYF.

The sample holds a few counts of this clonotype. The J gene is TRBJ2-7, the V gene TRBV6-2 or TRBV6-3, with unresolved D. Between the trimmed V and J ends, which lost 2 bases and 3 bases, there was a span of 11 bases. Per the germline V gene, CDR1 is MNHEY and CDR2 is SVGEGT. The CDR3 consists of 14 residues. The CDR3 DNA is TGTGCCAGCAGTTACAATTTGGTCGGCTACGAGCAGTACTTC. Translation gives CASSYNLVGYEQYF.

The V and J genes are TRBV30 and TRBJ1-2; tentative D call: TRBD1 (5 bases). CDR1 is GTSNPN and CDR2 is SVGIG in the germline V gene (reference sequence). The CDR3 covers 12 residues. V was pared by 5 bases and J by 8 bases, with 15 bases between. CDR3 coding DNA: TGTGCCTGGGCTCAGGGTTTGGGGGGCTACACCTTC. As protein: CAWAQGLGGYTF. The complete variable domain, with remaining parts taken from reference TRBV30 and TRBJ1-2, reads SQTIHQWPATLVQPVGSPLSLECTVEGTSNPNLYWYRQAAGRGLQLLFYSVGIGQISSEVPQNLSASRPQDRQFILSSKKLLLSDSGFYLCAWAQGLGGYTFGSGTRLTVV.

This clonotype was detected ten times or more. The chain uses TRBV4-2 and TRBJ2-1, with D unclear. Germline V CDR1 and CDR2: LGHNA, YNFKEQ. The V end lost 2 bases, the J end lost 7 bases, and 9 bases lay between the germline ends. The CDR3 has 13 amino acids. The CDR3 sequence is CASSQPPRNEQFF. CDR3 DNA sequence: TGTGCCAGCAGCCAACCTCCCAGGAATGAGCAGTTCTTC.

The table lists this clonotype with a few counts. V gene TRBV5-5 combines with J gene TRBJ2-1; 8 bases align to TRBD1. This CDR3 comprises 17 residues. Germline trimming cut 4 bases from V and 13 bases from J; bases unmatched to any gene: 22. Germline V gene sequence: CDR1 SGHKS, CDR2 YYEKEE (reference sequence). CDR3 amino acids: CASSERGQGAVKPIQFF. CDR3 in DNA: TGTGCCAGCAGCGAAAGAGGGCAGGGGGCGGTTAAGCCGATACAGTTCTTC. Variable domain in full (rest from reference TRBV5-5 and TRBJ2-1): DAGVTQSPTHLIKTRGQQVTLRCSPISGHKSVSWYQQVLGQGPQFIFQYYEKEERGRGNFPDRFSARQFPNYSSELNVNALLLGDSALYLCASSERGQGAVKPIQFFGPGTRLTVL.

In this sample, this clonotype turned up many times. The gene calls are TRBV6-2 or TRBV6-3 and TRBJ2-3, with D possibly being TRBD1 (6 bases). V lost 0 bases and J 10 bases, leaving 26 bases between the germline ends. The CDR3 runs to 18 residues. Germline loops: CDR1 MNHEY, CDR2 SVGEGT. The CDR3 spells CASSYSIGAGTRGKAQYF. The CDR3, as DNA: TGTGCCAGCAGTTACTCGATAGGAGCCGGGACAAGGGGGAAGGCGCAGTATTTT.

The CDR3 nucleotides are TGTGCCTGGAGTTTAACGGGTAACGGGGAGCTGTTTTTT. Translated: CAWSLTGNGELFF. The rearrangement joins TRBV30 to TRBJ2-2; D gene unclear. Germline values: CDR1 GTSNPN, CDR2 SVGIG (reference sequence). The CDR3 loop spans 13 amino acids. V shed 2 bases and J shed 7 bases, with 11 bases lying between them.